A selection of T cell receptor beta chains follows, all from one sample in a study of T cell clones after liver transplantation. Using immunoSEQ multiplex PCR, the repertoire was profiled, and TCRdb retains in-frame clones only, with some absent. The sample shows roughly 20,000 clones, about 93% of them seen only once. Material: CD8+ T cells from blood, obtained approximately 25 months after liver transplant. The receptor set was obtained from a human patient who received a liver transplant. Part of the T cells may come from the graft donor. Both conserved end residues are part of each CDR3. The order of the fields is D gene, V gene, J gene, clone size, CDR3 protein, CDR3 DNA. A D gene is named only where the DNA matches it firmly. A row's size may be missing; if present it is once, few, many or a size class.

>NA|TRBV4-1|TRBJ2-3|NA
CASSQAADTQYF
TGCGCCAGCAGCCAAGCAGCGGATACGCAGTATTTT
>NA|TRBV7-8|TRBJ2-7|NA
CASSDHISYEQYF
TGTGCCAGCAGCGATCACATTTCCTACGAGCAGTACTTC
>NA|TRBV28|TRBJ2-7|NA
CASSQLPSSYEQYF
TGTGCCAGCAGTCAATTACCGAGCTCCTACGAGCAGTACTTC
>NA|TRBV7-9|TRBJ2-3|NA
CASSLVGDRTDTQYF
TGTGCCAGCAGCTTAGTCGGGGACCGCACAGATACGCAGTATTTT
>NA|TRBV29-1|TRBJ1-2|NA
CSVETTRGYTF
TGCAGCGTTGAAACGACTCGTGGCTACACCTTC
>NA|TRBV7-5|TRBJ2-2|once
CVRSLGRTGSTGELFF
TGTGTCAGAAGCTTGGGCAGGACAGGGTCGACCGGGGAGCTGTTTTTT
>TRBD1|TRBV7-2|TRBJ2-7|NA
CASSLGTGSGYEQYF
TGTGCCAGCAGCTTAGGGACAGGGTCAGGTTACGAGCAGTACTTC
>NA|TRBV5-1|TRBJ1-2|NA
CASSQTMAGAGYGYTF
TGCGCCAGCAGCCAGACAATGGCAGGGGCAGGGTATGGCTACACCTTC
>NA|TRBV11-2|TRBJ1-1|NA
CASSSPRGANTEAFF
TGTGCCAGCAGCTCCCCCCGGGGCGCAAACACTGAAGCTTTCTTT
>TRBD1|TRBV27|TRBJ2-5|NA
CASSLSGQGAQETQYF
TGTGCCAGCAGTTTATCGGGGCAGGGGGCTCAAGAGACCCAGTACTTC
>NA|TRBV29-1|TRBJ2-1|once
CSVLPPPGQSSYNEQFF
TGCAGCGTCCTACCCCCCCCAGGCCAAAGCTCCTACAATGAGCAGTTCTTC
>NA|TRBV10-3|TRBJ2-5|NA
CAISGQPQETQYF
TGTGCCATCAGTGGACAGCCCCAAGAGACCCAGTACTTC
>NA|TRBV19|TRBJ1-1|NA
CASSIDLFGPKSNTEAFF
TGTGCCAGTAGTATAGATCTATTTGGACCCAAATCGAACACTGAAGCTTTCTTT
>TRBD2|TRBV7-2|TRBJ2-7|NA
CASSARTSGTMLYEQYF
TGTGCCAGCAGCGCCAGGACTAGCGGGACGATGCTATACGAGCAGTACTTC
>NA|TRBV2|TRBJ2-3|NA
CASPRGSHLSYF
TGTGCCAGCCCGAGGGGCTCTCACCTAAGCTATTTT
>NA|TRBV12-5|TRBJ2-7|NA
CASASGAYYEQYF
TGTGCTAGTGCCTCTGGCGCATACTACGAGCAGTACTTC
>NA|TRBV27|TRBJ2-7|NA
CASSPEGLGVYEQYF
TGTGCCAGCAGTCCGGAGGGGTTGGGAGTCTACGAGCAGTACTTC
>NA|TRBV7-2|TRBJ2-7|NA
CASRTLQDPSYEQYF
TGTGCCAGCCGGACCCTACAGGACCCCTCCTACGAGCAGTACTTC
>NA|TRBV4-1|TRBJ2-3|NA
CASSQVPTDTQYF
TGCGCCAGCAGCCAAGTCCCCACAGATACGCAGTATTTT
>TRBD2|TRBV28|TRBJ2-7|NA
CASSFGLAGTYEQYF
TGTGCCAGCAGTTTCGGGCTAGCGGGGACCTACGAGCAGTACTTC
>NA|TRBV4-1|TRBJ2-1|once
CASSPYGVGDYNEQFF
TGCGCCAGCAGCCCCTATGGGGTGGGCGATTACAATGAGCAGTTCTTC
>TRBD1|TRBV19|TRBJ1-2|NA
CASSEGAYGYTF
TGTGCCAGTAGTGAGGGGGCCTATGGCTACACCTTC
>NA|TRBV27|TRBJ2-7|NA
CASSLSITGIEQYF
TGTGCCAGCAGTTTATCGATAACCGGTATCGAGCAGTACTTC
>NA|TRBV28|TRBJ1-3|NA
CASSFLGDSGVGNTIYF
TGTGCCAGCAGTTTTTTAGGTGACTCAGGGGTTGGGAACACCATATATTTT
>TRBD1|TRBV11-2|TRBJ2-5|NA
CASSSPSDGTEETQYF
TGTGCCAGCAGCTCGCCCTCGGACGGGACAGAAGAGACCCAGTACTTC
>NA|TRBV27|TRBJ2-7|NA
CASGTQRMGEQYF
TGTGCCAGCGGCACACAGAGGATGGGCGAGCAGTACTTC
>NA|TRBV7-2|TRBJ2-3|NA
CASSLGASAKDTQYF
TGTGCCAGCAGCTTAGGGGCTAGCGCGAAAGATACGCAGTATTTT
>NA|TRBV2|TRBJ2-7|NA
CASSGQSSYEQYF
TGTGCCAGCAGTGGGCAGAGCTCCTACGAGCAGTACTTC
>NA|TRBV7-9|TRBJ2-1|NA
CASSPDYRGGEQFF
TGTGCCAGCAGCCCGGACTACCGAGGTGGTGAGCAGTTCTTC
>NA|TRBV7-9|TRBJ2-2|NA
CASSLAVFGELFF
TGTGCCAGCAGCTTAGCGGTTTTCGGGGAGCTGTTTTTT
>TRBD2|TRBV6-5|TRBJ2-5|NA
CASSYSGGLADPPQYF
TGTGCCAGCAGTTACTCCGGGGGACTAGCGGACCCCCCCCAGTACTTC
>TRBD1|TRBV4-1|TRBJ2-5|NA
CASSHRTGGGQETQYF
TGCGCCAGCAGCCACAGGACAGGGGGTGGCCAAGAGACCCAGTACTTC
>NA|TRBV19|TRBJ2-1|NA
CASSITREVYNEQFF
TGTGCCAGTAGTATAACTAGAGAGGTTTACAATGAGCAGTTCTTC
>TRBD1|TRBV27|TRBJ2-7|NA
CASKVGTGSYEQYF
TGTGCCAGCAAGGTAGGGACAGGGTCGTACGAGCAGTACTTC
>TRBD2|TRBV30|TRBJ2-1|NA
CAWTVGTSGTGRTYNEQFF
TGTGCCTGGACCGTCGGGACTAGCGGAACTGGGCGGACCTACAATGAGCAGTTCTTC
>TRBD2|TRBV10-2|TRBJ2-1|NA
CASSIAGGDEQFF
TGCGCCAGCAGTATAGCGGGAGGCGATGAGCAGTTCTTC
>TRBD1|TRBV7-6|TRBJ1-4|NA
CASSPRTGGPVATNEKLFF
TGTGCCAGCAGCCCGCGGACAGGGGGCCCGGTGGCAACTAATGAAAAACTGTTTTTT
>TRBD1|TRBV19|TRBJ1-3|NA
CASSISGQGFGNTIYF
TGTGCCAGTAGTATATCCGGACAGGGGTTTGGAAACACCATATATTTT
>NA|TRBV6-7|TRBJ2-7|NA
CASSYRGGNSYEQYF
TGTGCCAGCAGCTACCGGGGAGGCAACTCCTACGAGCAGTACTTC
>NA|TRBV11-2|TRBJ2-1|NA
CASRLIGGEQFF
TGTGCCAGCAGACTAATCGGGGGTGAGCAGTTCTTC
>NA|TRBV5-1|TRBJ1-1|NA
CASSFGGANTEAFF
TGCGCCAGCAGCTTTGGAGGGGCGAACACTGAAGCTTTCTTT
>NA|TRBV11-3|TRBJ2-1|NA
CASSLSKREWYEQFF
TGTGCCAGCAGCTTATCGAAACGGGAGTGGTATGAGCAGTTCTTC
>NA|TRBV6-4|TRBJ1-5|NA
CASSDSGHLSNQPQHF
TGTGCCAGCAGTGACTCGGGACACCTAAGCAATCAGCCCCAGCATTTT
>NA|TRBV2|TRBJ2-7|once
CASSEGVASDEQYF
TGTGCCAGCAGCGAAGGGGTGGCTAGCGACGAGCAGTACTTC
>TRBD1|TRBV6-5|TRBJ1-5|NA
CASRATGGWQPQHF
TGTGCCAGCAGGGCGACAGGGGGCTGGCAGCCCCAGCATTTT
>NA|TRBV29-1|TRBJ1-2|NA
CSGDALVGYTF
TGCAGCGGCGACGCGCTGGTTGGCTACACCTTC
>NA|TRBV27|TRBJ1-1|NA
CASTPRGGDTEAFF
TGTGCCAGCACTCCCCGAGGCGGGGACACTGAAGCTTTCTTT
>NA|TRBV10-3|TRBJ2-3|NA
CAISVVGNRTDTQYF
TGTGCCATCAGTGTGGTGGGGAACCGCACAGATACGCAGTATTTT
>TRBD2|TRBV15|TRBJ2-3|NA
CATSRYLAGGQTDTQYF
TGTGCCACCAGCAGGTACTTAGCGGGAGGGCAGACAGATACGCAGTATTTT
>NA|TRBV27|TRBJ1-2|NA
CASSLIYTGIHNYGYTF
TGTGCCAGCAGTTTAATTTATACGGGGATTCATAACTATGGCTACACCTTC
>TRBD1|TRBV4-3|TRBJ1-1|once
CASSPGQTTEAFF
TGCGCCAGCAGCCCGGGACAGACCACTGAAGCTTTCTTT
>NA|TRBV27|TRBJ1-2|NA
CASSSGFGYTF
TGTGCCAGCAGCTCAGGGTTCGGCTACACCTTC
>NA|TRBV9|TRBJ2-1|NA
CASSVATGYEQFF
TGTGCCAGCAGCGTAGCGACAGGCTATGAGCAGTTCTTC
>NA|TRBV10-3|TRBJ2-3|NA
CAISDAGLDSTDTQYF
TGTGCCATCAGTGACGCGGGACTTGATAGCACAGATACGCAGTATTTT
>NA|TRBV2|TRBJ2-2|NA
CASNGGSSPANTGELFF
TGTGCCAGCAATGGCGGGTCCTCGCCCGCGAACACCGGGGAGCTGTTTTTT